This TCR beta chain was identified in a study of neurological immune-mediated disorders. Study results and caveats: The greatest degree of TCR clonal expansion was observed in HTLV-1-associated myelopathy, with the lowest in multiple sclerosis, below that of healthy controls.

Unsorted libraries were prepared from 2 million PBMCs that had been stored at -80 C. Trimming took 3 bases from V and 4 from J, leaving 6 bases between them. The CDR3 is 12 amino acids. Germline V gene lookup returns CDR1 MNHNS and CDR2 SASEGT. 5'RACE employing 10-nucleotide random UMIs yielded the cDNA. Every sequencing run gave over 200 million TCR-beta sequences, taken from 15-18 subjects. TCRdb ran MiXCR on the 5' RACE reads and lists one entry per CDR3 protein. The data contain about 36,000 distinct CDR3 sequences, 10% to 13% of them singletons. This clonotype was picked up many times. Its target is unknown.

The source is a woman in her 30s with HTLV-1-associated myelopathy (HAM/TSP). The sequencing input was PBMCs. The J gene is TRBJ2-5, the V gene TRBV6-1, with D unclear. Written as DNA, the CDR3 is TGTGCCAGCAGTGAGAGAAGAGAGACCCAGTACTTC. It is translated as CASSERRETQYF.